This TCR beta chain was retrieved from a study of T cell repertoires in breast cancer. Blocking oligonucleotides added to a second nested PCR suppressed unpaired genes. TCRdb re-analysed the emulsion pairing reads in MiXCR, keeping a single row per CDR3 protein. The sample has nearly 40,000 distinct CDR3 sequences, 45% to 55% seen once; the top ten hold less than 80%. CDR3 length: 15 amino acids. From germline, CDR1 is LNHNV and CDR2 YYDKDF (reference sequence). Trimming pared 3 bases from V and 3 bases from J, leaving 12 bases between. This clonotype has just a few counts. An expanded emulsion RT-PCR with primers for all TCR V genes paired CD8+ T cell chains.

V and J are TRBV15 and TRBJ1-5, with D maybe TRBD1 (5 bases). This receptor was taken from a pool of human donors with breast cancer or a healthy control (not recorded which). The sequencing input was CD8+ T cells. CDR3 residues: CATSRRGDFNQPQHF. CDR3 coding DNA: TGTGCCACCAGCAGGCGAGGGGACTTCAATCAGCCCCAGCATTTT.